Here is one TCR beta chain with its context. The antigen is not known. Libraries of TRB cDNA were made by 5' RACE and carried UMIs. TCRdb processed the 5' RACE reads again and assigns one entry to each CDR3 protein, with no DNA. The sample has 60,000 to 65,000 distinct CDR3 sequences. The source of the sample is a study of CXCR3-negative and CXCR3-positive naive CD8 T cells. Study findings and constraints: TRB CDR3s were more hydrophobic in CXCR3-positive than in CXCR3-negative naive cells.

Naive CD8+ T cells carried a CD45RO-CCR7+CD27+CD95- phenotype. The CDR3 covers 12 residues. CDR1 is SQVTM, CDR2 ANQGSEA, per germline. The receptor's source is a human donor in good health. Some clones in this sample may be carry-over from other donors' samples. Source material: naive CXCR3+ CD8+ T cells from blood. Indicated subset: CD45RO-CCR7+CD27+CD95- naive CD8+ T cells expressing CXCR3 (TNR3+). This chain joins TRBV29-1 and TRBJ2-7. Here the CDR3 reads CSVGVQAREQYF.